These T cell receptor beta chains were read from a single sample in a study of regulatory T cells in long-lasting Graves disease. One entry per CDR3 protein, called by TCRdb with MiXCR from the multiplex PCR reads. The sample holds a few hundred thousand distinct CDR3 sequences; less than 25% are singletons and the top ten take roughly 28%. The sample in question was peripheral blood mononuclear cells (PBMCs), obtained when the disease was refractory, from a patient treated with antithyroid drugs. The receptors here all came from a female donor with Graves disease. Each CDR3 is given with its conserved first and last residue.

>TRBJ1-5|TRBV7-2
CASSLSPGLPQHF
>TRBJ2-2|TRBV19
CASSIPLTENTGELFF
>TRBJ2-7|TRBV28
CASSQRLAGAYEQYF
>TRBJ2-7|TRBV7-9
CASSYGVGSGWEQYF
>TRBJ2-7|TRBV5-1
CASSLVEDKQYF
>TRBJ1-1|TRBV3-1
CASRDGGGHNTEAFF
>TRBJ1-1|TRBV5-1
CASSPGSHGLNTEAFF
>TRBJ2-7|TRBV20-1
CSAREGFYEQYF
>TRBJ2-2|TRBV29-1
CSVEDRGLAGELFF
>TRBJ1-2|TRBV6-2/TRBV6-3
CASSYSTDLGGYTF